These 26 T cell receptor beta chains were all obtained from the same sample, sequenced in a study of blood T cell repertoires in COVID-19. The protocol was immunoSEQ multiplex PCR, while the TCRdb copy is restricted to in-frame clones and leaves out a portion. In the table there are 300,000 to 400,000 clones, roughly 90% of which are singletons. Sequencing was carried out using PBMCs or T cells enriched from blood (not recorded which). These receptors were obtained from a woman in her twenties or thirties who had been exposed to COVID-19.

This chain joins TRBV4-3 and TRBJ1-5, with a tentative D call TRBD1 (5 bases). Deletions cut 0 bases from V and 2 bases from J, with 8 bases between. This CDR3 region has 15 residues. The germline CDR1 and CDR2 sequences are LGHNA and YSLEER. In DNA, the CDR3 is TGCGCCAGCAGCCAAGACAGGGCTCGCAATCAGCCCCAGCATTTT. As protein: CASSQDRARNQPQHF.

V usage is TRBV3-1 (or the pseudogene TRBV3-2) and J usage is TRBJ1-6; TRBD1 is a possible D gene (6 bases). Germline CDR1 reads LGHDT; CDR2 reads YNNKEL (reference sequence). Trimming took off 3 bases at V and 4 bases at J, with 10 bases between the two ends. The CDR3 sequence is 15 residues long. The CDR3: CASSQRGGYNSPLHF. For the CDR3, the DNA is TGTGCCAGCAGCCAGAGAGGGGGATATAATTCACCCCTCCACTTT.

This sequence joins TRBV19 and TRBJ2-7, with TRBD2 matching 11 bases. V dropped 3 bases and J dropped 4; count of bases not matched to a gene: 5. This CDR3 has 15 amino acids. Germline V lookup: CDR1 LNHDA, CDR2 SQIVND (reference sequence). The CDR3 nucleotides are TGTGCCAGTAGTATCAAGACTAGCGGGGAATACGAGCAGTACTTC. Translated: CASSIKTSGEYEQYF.

The chain uses TRBV6-5 and TRBJ2-1; TRBD2 aligns across 7 bases. Losses at the gene ends were 6 bases for V and 4 bases for J; bases not matched to a gene: 6. The germline gives CDR1 MNHEY, CDR2 SVGAGI. This CDR3 has 14 residues. CDR3 sequence reads: CASSEKLAYNEQFF. The CDR3 nucleotides are TGTGCCAGCAGCGAGAAACTAGCGTACAATGAGCAGTTCTTC.

The CDR3 DNA reads as TGTGCCAGTAGTATGCTTATCCGGAGGGACACTGAAGCTTTCTTT. Protein sequence: CASSMLIRRDTEAFF. The V gene is TRBV19, the J gene TRBJ1-1; D is unclear. Trimming took 3 bases from V and 3 from J, leaving 14 bases between them. There are 15 residues in the CDR3. Germline values: CDR1 LNHDA, CDR2 SQIVND (reference sequence).

The rearrangement links TRBV3-1 (or the pseudogene TRBV3-2) to TRBJ1-5; the match to TRBD1 covers 8 bases. The CDR3 is 14 residues long. The ends lost 5 bases at V and 7 bases at J; junction bases unmatched: 7. Germline-derived CDR1 and CDR2 are LGHDT and YNNKEL (reference sequence). CDR3 amino acids: CASSETGGWQPQHF. CDR3 in DNA: TGTGCCAGCAGCGAAACAGGGGGGTGGCAGCCCCAGCATTTT.

V gene TRBV15 combines with J gene TRBJ2-1, with 8 bases matching TRBD1. Germline V gene lookup returns CDR1 LNHNV and CDR2 YYDKDF (reference sequence). The CDR3 length is 16 residues. V was clipped by 5 bases and J by 0 bases; unmatched bases: 6. The CDR3 sequence: CATSGRGPSSYNEQFF. The CDR3 DNA is TGTGCCACCAGCGGCAGGGGGCCTAGCTCCTACAATGAGCAGTTCTTC.

The CDR3 here is CASSVGRDRPQHF. Written as DNA, the CDR3 is TGCGCCAGCAGCGTGGGGAGGGACAGGCCCCAGCATTTT. The chain joins TRBV5-1 to TRBJ1-5; TRBD1 matches at 7 bases. Germline V gives CDR1 SGHRS, CDR2 YFSETQ. This CDR3 region has 13 residues. With V trimmed by 4 bases and J by 9 bases, 7 bases remained unmatched.

The CDR3 reads CASSPTGQNYGYTF. In DNA, the CDR3 is TGTGCCAGCAGCCCAACGGGACAGAACTATGGCTACACCTTC. The rearrangement uses TRBV9 and TRBJ1-2; 7 nucleotides agree with TRBD1. J was trimmed by 2 bases and V by 4 bases; bases with no gene match: 5. Looked up from germline, CDR1 is SGDLS and CDR2 is YYNGEE. There are 14 residues in the CDR3.

This clone was observed a single time. CDR3 in DNA: TGTGCCAGCAGTTGGGGGGAGGATGAGCAGTTCTTC. Translated: CASSWGEDEQFF. The genes are TRBV2 and TRBJ2-1, with D tentatively TRBD2 (6 bases). Germline V gene data show CDR1 as SNHLY and CDR2 as FYNNEI. This CDR3 region has 12 residues. With 5 bases removed from V and 8 bases from J, the gap between germline ends came to 10 bases.

This clone was found once. The V call is TRBV7-3, the J call TRBJ2-7; 10 nucleotides match TRBD1. V dropped 2 bases and J dropped 2; count of bases not matched to a gene: 3. Looked up from germline, CDR1 is SGHTA and CDR2 is FQGTGA. The CDR3 runs 15 residues. CDR3 in amino acids: CASSLLGTGAYEQYF. The CDR3 bases are TGTGCCAGCAGCTTACTGGGGACAGGGGCCTACGAGCAGTACTTC.

The chain combines TRBV9 with TRBJ1-2, with D possibly being TRBD1 (5 bases). The germline gives CDR1 SGDLS, CDR2 YYNGEE. V was clipped by 4 bases and J by 13 bases, with 14 bases between them. The CDR3 has 11 residues. The CDR3: CASSLRQSFTF. In nucleotides, the CDR3 is TGTGCCAGCAGCCTAAGACAGAGCTTCACCTTC.

The rearrangement links TRBV4-1 to TRBJ2-7; D is unresolved. Germline V gives CDR1 MGHRA, CDR2 YSYEKL. Trimming cost V 0 bases and J 0 bases, with 9 bases left between them. The CDR3 runs 15 residues. Here the CDR3 DNA reads TGCGCCAGCAGCCAAGAGGCTGGCTTCTCCTACGAGCAGTACTTC. Protein product: CASSQEAGFSYEQYF.

The chain carries TRBV29-1 and TRBJ2-3; the D gene is possibly TRBD1 (5 bases). The V gene lost 3 bases and the J gene lost 1 base, with 11 bases spanning the gap. Germline CDR1 SQVTM, CDR2 ANQGSEA. The CDR3 loop spans 14 amino acids. The CDR3 coding sequence is TGCAGCGTTGATGCTAAAGGGGGCACAGATACGCAGTATTTT. Translating gives CSVDAKGGTDTQYF.

The V and J genes are TRBV12-3 or TRBV12-4 and TRBJ1-1; D remains ambiguous. Trimming left V 4 bases short and J 8 bases short, with 11 bases between. CDR3 length: 12 amino acids. This chain's CDR3 is CASSSRVVEAFF. The CDR3 region has the DNA TGTGCCAGCAGTTCGAGGGTCGTAGAAGCTTTCTTT.

V is TRBV7-2 and J is TRBJ1-1, with no clear D. CDR1 is SGHTA and CDR2 is FQGNSA in the germline V gene. This CDR3 is built from 16 residues. With 5 bases removed from V and 1 base from J, the gap between germline ends came to 17 bases. The CDR3 here is CASSLGSNLKNTEAFF. The CDR3 nucleotides read TGTGCCAGCAGCCTCGGGAGTAACCTCAAGAACACTGAAGCTTTCTTT.

The J gene is TRBJ1-4, the V gene TRBV7-6; 9 bases line up with TRBD1. J gave up 7 bases and V 4 bases, and 13 bases lay outside the gene matches. The CDR3 is 17 residues long. Germline values: CDR1 SGHVS, CDR2 FNYEAQ. Here the CDR3 DNA reads TGTGCCAGCAGCTCGCCGGGACAGGGACTTACACCTGAAAAACTGTTTTTT. This translates into CASSSPGQGLTPEKLFF.

This clone was detected only once. The chain has TRBV27 and TRBJ1-2; 9 bases align to TRBD1. CDR1 and CDR2 from the germline V gene are MNHEY and SMNVEV (reference sequence). The CDR3 consists of 14 residues. Trimming cost V 4 bases and J 6 bases; bases outside gene matches: 6. The CDR3 nucleotides are TGTGCCAGCAGTTACCGGGACAGGGAAAATGGCTACACCTTC. Residues: CASSYRDRENGYTF.

The CDR3 DNA follows: TGTGCCAGCAAACCCTACGGCAGGGTGGGCTACGAGCAGTACTTC. Amino acids: CASKPYGRVGYEQYF. The V and J genes are TRBV2 and TRBJ2-7; the D gene is possibly TRBD1 (5 bases). The CDR3 extends over 15 amino acids. The germline V and J ends were trimmed by 7 bases and 3 bases, with 19 bases remaining between them. Germline V gene lookup returns CDR1 SNHLY and CDR2 FYNNEI. The full variable domain, rest sourced from reference TRBV2 and TRBJ2-7, is EPEVTQTPSHQVTQMGQEVILRCVPISNHLYFYWYRQILGQKVEFLVSFYNNEISEKSEIFDDQFSVERPDGSNFTLKIRSTKLEDSAMYFCASKPYGRVGYEQYFGPGTRLTVT.

The J gene is TRBJ1-2, the V gene TRBV5-1; 12 positions agree with TRBD1. The CDR3 is made up of 16 amino acids. V was clipped by 7 bases and J by 0 bases; unmatched bases: 7. The germline gives CDR1 SGHRS, CDR2 YFSETQ. The CDR3 DNA sequence: TGCGCCAGCCGTGGGACAGGGGGCTCTCCTAACTATGGCTACACCTTC. This translates into CASRGTGGSPNYGYTF.

J is TRBJ1-5 and V is TRBV19; the D is unclear. CDR1 is LNHDA, CDR2 SQIVND, per germline (reference sequence). The CDR3 is 13 amino acids. Trimming shortened V by 10 bases and J by 5 bases, and 15 bases separated the two germline ends. CDR3 bases: TGTGCCACCTCGAACCGCCCAGATCAGCCCCAGCATTTT. It codes for CATSNRPDQPQHF.

The chain uses TRBV10-3 and TRBJ2-3; TRBD2 agrees at 8 bases. This CDR3 is built from 16 residues. Looked up from germline, CDR1 is ENHRY and CDR2 is SYGVKD. The J segment lost 10 bases and the V segment lost 0 bases, leaving 12 bases of the junction unmatched. CDR3 residues: CAISESVGTSRSAQYF. Written as DNA, the CDR3 is TGTGCCATCAGTGAGTCGGTGGGGACTAGTCGATCGGCGCAGTATTTT.

This chain links TRBV6-5 with TRBJ2-7; possibly TRBD1 for D (6 bases). V was cut by 8 bases and J by 2 bases, with 16 bases left in between. The CDR3 consists of 14 residues. Germline values: CDR1 MNHEY, CDR2 SVGAGI. As DNA, the CDR3 is TGTGCCAGCTTACTCTCGGACAGTACCTACGAGCAGTACTTC. This translates into CASLLSDSTYEQYF.

The sample holds one count of this clone. The chain uses TRBV4-1 and TRBJ1-2; no definite D call. CDR3 size: 15 residues. The V and J ends lost 1 base and 4 bases respectively, with 13 bases between them. Germline V gene lookup returns CDR1 MGHRA and CDR2 YSYEKL. This chain's CDR3 is CASSQGPGDLYGYTF. The CDR3 nucleotides read TGCGCCAGCAGCCAAGGGCCAGGCGATCTCTATGGCTACACCTTC.

The rearrangement uses TRBV28 and TRBJ2-5; 8 positions agree with TRBD1. CDR3 length: 15 amino acids. Germline CDR1 MDHEN, CDR2 SYDVKM. With V trimmed by 4 bases and J by 5 bases, 9 bases remained unmatched. The CDR3 sequence: CASSSPDRGVETQYF. As DNA, the CDR3 is TGTGCCAGCAGTTCCCCCGACAGGGGAGTCGAGACCCAGTACTTC.

This rearrangement joins TRBV5-4 to TRBJ1-1; tentatively, D is TRBD1 (6 bases). Between the trimmed V and J ends, which lost 0 bases and 6 bases, there was a span of 12 bases. The V gene's germline CDR1 is SGHNT and CDR2 YYREEE (reference sequence). The CDR3 totals 14 residues. The CDR3 DNA follows: TGTGCCAGCAGCTTGGCGGGGGGCAGGGCTGAAGCTTTCTTT. Its protein is CASSLAGGRAEAFF. Combining the CDR3 with reference TRBV5-4 and TRBJ1-1 gives the whole variable domain ETGVTQSPTHLIKTRGQQVTLRCSSQSGHNTVSWYQQALGQGPQFIFQYYREEENGRGNFPPRFSGLQFPNYSSELNVNALELDDSALYLCASSLAGGRAEAFFGQGTRLTVV.